The next 2 T cell receptor beta chains were all read from a single sample in a study of blood T cell repertoires in COVID-19. Some clones are missing from TCRdb's copy, which holds only in-frame ones; the method was immunoSEQ multiplex PCR. This table has about 140,000 clones, 81% appearing once. The sequencing input was peripheral blood. The receptors were sampled from a human donor in a cohort sampled during active COVID-19.

CDR3 nucleotides: TGCGCCAGCAGCTTGGCCCTAGCGGGAGTGTTCTACGAGCAGTACTTC. Amino acids: CASSLALAGVFYEQYF. J is TRBJ2-7 and V is TRBV5-1; 10 bases agree with TRBD2. The CDR3 is made up of 16 amino acids. V gave up 0 bases and J gave up 3 bases; unmatched junction bases: 6. CDR1 is SGHRS and CDR2 is YFSETQ in the germline V gene.

V gene TRBV28 combines with J gene TRBJ2-7; D gene uncertain. The CDR3 extends over 13 amino acids. Germline loops: CDR1 MDHEN, CDR2 SYDVKM. V was shortened by 5 bases and J by 2 bases, with 10 bases between the two germline ends. CDR3 sequence reads: CASSEVPTYEQYF. The DNA of the CDR3 is TGTGCCAGCAGTGAGGTTCCGACCTACGAGCAGTACTTC.